This TCR beta chain was captured by sequencing in a study of shared clonotypes between healthy human individuals. Participating donors were healthy, HIV-negative adults free of recent acute infections or vaccinations. About this clone itself: Its antigen is not identified.

Study results and caveats: The diversity represented, both genetic and in exposure history, was limited by few donors.

Repertoires were generated with immunoSEQ multiplex PCR, while TCRdb's copy carries only in-frame clones and drops some. Here the sample spans 490,000 or so clones, 70% to 80% being singletons. Material: PBMCs. The TCR originated in a woman in her thirties or forties in good health. Some clones in this sample may be carry-over from other donors' samples.

The CDR3 reads CASSWGQGGTEAFF. For the CDR3, the DNA is TGCGCCAGCAGCTGGGGACAGGGAGGTACTGAAGCTTTCTTT. The chain links TRBV5-1 to TRBJ1-1, with 9 nucleotides matching TRBD1. The CDR3 has 14 residues. CDR1 is SGHRS and CDR2 is YFSETQ in the germline V gene. Trimming removed 3 bases from V and 5 bases from J; junction bases left unmatched: 5.